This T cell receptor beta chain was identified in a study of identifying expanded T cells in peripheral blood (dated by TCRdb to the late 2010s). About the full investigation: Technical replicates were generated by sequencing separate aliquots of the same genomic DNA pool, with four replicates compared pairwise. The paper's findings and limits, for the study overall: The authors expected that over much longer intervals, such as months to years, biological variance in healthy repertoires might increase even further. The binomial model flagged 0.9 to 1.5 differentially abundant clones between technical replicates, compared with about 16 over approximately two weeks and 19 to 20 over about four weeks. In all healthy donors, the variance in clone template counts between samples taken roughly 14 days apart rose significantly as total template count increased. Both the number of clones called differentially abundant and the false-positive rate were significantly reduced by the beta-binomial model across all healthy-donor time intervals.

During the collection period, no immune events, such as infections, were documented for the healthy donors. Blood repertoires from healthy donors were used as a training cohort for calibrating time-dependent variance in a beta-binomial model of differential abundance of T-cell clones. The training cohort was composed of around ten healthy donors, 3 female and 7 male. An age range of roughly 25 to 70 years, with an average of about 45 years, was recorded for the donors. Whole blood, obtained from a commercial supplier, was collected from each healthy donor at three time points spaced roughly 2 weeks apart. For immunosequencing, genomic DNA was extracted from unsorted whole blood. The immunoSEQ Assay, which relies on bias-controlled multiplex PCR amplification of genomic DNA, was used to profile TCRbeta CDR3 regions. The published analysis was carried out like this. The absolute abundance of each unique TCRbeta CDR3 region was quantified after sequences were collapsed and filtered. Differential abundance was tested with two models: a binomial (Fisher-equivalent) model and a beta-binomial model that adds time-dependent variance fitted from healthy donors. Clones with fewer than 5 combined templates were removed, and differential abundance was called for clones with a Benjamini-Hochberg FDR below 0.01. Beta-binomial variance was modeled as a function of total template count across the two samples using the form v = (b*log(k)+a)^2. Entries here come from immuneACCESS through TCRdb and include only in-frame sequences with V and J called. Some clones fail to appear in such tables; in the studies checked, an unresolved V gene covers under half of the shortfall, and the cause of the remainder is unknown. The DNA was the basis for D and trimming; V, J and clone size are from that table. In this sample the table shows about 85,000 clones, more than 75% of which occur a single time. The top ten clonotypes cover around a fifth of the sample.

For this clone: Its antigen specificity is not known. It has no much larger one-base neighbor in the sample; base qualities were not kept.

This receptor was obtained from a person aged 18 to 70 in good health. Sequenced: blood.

The CDR3 loop reads CASSGDSSYEQYF. In nucleotide form, the sequence is TGTGCCAGTAGTGGGGACAGCTCCTACGAGCAGTACTTC. The chain was built from TRBV19 and TRBJ2-7; TRBD1 fits 7 bases in the junction. CDR1 and CDR2 are read off the germline V gene (reference sequence) as LNHDA and SQIVND. The CDR3 contains 13 residues, cysteine and phenylalanine counted. The entry retains the CDR3 DNA only, 39 bases that are in frame from base 1. For this chain, trimming is 5 bases at the V end and 0 bases at the J end, and the number of junction bases without a gene match is 1.